This T cell receptor beta chain was obtained from a study of molecular identifiers for immune sequencing clone quantification. General study findings and limits: Highly expanded clones may be undercounted when identical TCR molecules share barcodes.

One entry per CDR3 protein, called by TCRdb with MiXCR from the PCR reads. Of about 65,000 distinct CDR3 sequences listed, around 20% are singletons. This CDR3 is 15 amino acids long. V lost 6 bases, J lost 1 base, and 16 bases lay in between. Note on this clonotype: The antigen is unknown.

This clonotype originated in a human donor in good health. Some libraries in this study had Jurkat cell RNA spiked in. The genes are TRBV12-3 or TRBV12-4 and TRBJ2-7; either TRBD1 or TRBD2 may fit D (5 bases each). The source material was naive CD8+ T cells from blood, with Jurkat cell RNA spiked in. This sample's subset: FACS-sorted CD8+CD4-CCR7+CD45RA+ naive T cells. CDR3 coding DNA: TGTGCCAGCAGGGCCCTGGGGGACCCATCCTACGAGCAGTACTTC. This translates into CASRALGDPSYEQYF.